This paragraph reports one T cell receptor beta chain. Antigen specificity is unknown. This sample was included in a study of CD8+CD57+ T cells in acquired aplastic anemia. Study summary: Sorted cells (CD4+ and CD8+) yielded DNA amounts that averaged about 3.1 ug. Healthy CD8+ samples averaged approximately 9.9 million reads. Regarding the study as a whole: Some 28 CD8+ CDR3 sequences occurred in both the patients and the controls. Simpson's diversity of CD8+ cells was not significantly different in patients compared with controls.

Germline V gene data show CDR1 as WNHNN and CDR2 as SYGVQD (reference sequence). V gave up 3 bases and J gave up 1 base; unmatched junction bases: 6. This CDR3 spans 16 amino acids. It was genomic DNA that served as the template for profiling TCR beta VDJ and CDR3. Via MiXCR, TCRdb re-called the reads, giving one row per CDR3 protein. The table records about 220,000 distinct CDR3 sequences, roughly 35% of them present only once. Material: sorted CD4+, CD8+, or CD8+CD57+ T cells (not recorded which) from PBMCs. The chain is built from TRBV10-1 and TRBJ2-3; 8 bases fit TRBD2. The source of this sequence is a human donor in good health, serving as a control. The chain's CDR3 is CASSEAGASGTDTQYF. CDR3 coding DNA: TGCGCCAGCAGTGAAGCGGGGGCGTCGGGCACAGATACGCAGTATTTT.